The clone carrying this T cell receptor beta chain showed up just a few times. A single record per CDR3 protein comes from TCRdb applying MiXCR to the RT-PCR reads. The sample holds hundreds of thousands of distinct CDR3 sequences, over 9% seen once. This specimen comes from a study of response to subunit inactivated influenza vaccine. This sample also appeared in a second study, on T cells expressing NK-cell markers. Turning to that study: 5'RACE template switching built TCR beta cDNA with unique molecular identifiers. Each of a handful of donors carried dominant NKG2C+ clonotypes accounting for about 1.0-7.0% of CD8+ T cells.

This receptor was obtained from a man in his fifties or sixties who received an inactivated influenza vaccine. The starting material was PBMCs from blood, obtained on the day of vaccination.

In DNA, the CDR3 is TGCGCCAGCAGCCGGGACAGGGGGCGATCAGATACGCAGTATTTT. Translated: CASSRDRGRSDTQYF. The chain recombines TRBV4-1 with TRBJ2-3; 12 bases are shared with TRBD1. The CDR3 is 15 residues long. V gave up 4 bases and J gave up 4 bases; unmatched junction bases: 3. Germline values: CDR1 MGHRA, CDR2 YSYEKL.